Listed here are 22 T cell receptor beta chains from one sample, sequenced in a study of metastatic and nonmetastatic thyroid tumors. TCRdb re-called clones via MiXCR from the PCR reads. The table lists fewer than 35,000 clones, around 30% of them singletons. Treatment of any kind had been given to no patient before thyroid surgery. Input material: blood. These receptors originate from a female donor with papillary thyroid cancer or a benign thyroid nodule (not recorded which). Some clones in this sample may be carry-over from other donors' samples.

The CDR3 DNA reads TGCAGTGCTAGCTACAGGGGCGCAAATTCACCCCTCCACTTT. Translating it yields CSASYRGANSPLHF. The rearrangement joins TRBV20-1 to TRBJ1-6; 7 bases are shared with TRBD1. The germline V gene has CDR1 DFQATT and CDR2 SNEGSKA (reference sequence). The CDR3 sequence is 14 residues long. V gave up 3 bases and J gave up 7 bases; unmatched junction bases: 6.

This clone was recorded many times. V and J are TRBV4-3 and TRBJ1-3, with a tentative D call TRBD1 (6 bases). CDR1 is LGHNA and CDR2 is YSLEER in the germline V gene. CDR3 length: 15 residues. V shed 1 base and J shed 4 bases, with 11 bases lying between them. CDR3 coding DNA: TGCGCCAGCAGCCAAGCAGGGGCAGAGGGAAACACCATATATTTT. As protein: CASSQAGAEGNTIYF.

The rearrangement uses TRBV20-1 and TRBJ1-1; D perhaps matches TRBD1 (5 bases). Germline CDR1 DFQATT, CDR2 SNEGSKA (reference sequence). The CDR3 sequence is 13 residues long. The V and J ends lost 0 bases and 1 base respectively, with 6 bases between them. The CDR3 coding sequence is TGCAGTGCTAGAGATGACAGGAACACTGAAGCTTTCTTT. This codes for CSARDDRNTEAFF.

This clone has ten or more counts. J is TRBJ1-5 and V is TRBV6-2 or TRBV6-3; tentatively, D is TRBD1 (6 bases). CDR1 and CDR2 from the germline V gene are MNHEY and SVGEGT. The CDR3 runs 14 residues. The V gene lost 5 bases and the J gene lost 3 bases, with 11 bases spanning the gap. The CDR3 region is CASSRTANNQPQHF. The CDR3 DNA follows: TGTGCCAGCAGTCGGACAGCTAACAATCAGCCCCAGCATTTT.

In this sample, this clone turned up many times. The V call is TRBV3-1, the J call TRBJ2-5; 10 bases are shared with TRBD1. V shed 0 bases, J shed 1 base, and the junction held 8 bases outside the gene matches. Germline loops: CDR1 LGHDT, CDR2 YNNKEL (reference sequence). This CDR3 is 18 amino acids long. The CDR3 spells CASSQDKGRTGGQETQYF. Written as DNA, the CDR3 is TGTGCCAGCAGCCAAGATAAGGGTCGGACAGGGGGCCAAGAGACCCAGTACTTC.

This chain links TRBV20-1 with TRBJ2-7, with D perhaps TRBD2 (5 bases). The germline V gene encodes CDR1 DFQATT and CDR2 SNEGSKA (reference sequence). The ends were cut back, 0 bases at V and 1 base at J, with 13 bases in the middle. CDR3 length: 15 amino acids. DNA of the CDR3: TGCAGTGCTAGAGATTGGACTTCACCTTCCTACGAGCAGTACTTC. Protein product: CSARDWTSPSYEQYF.

The rearrangement uses TRBV20-1 and TRBJ1-5; D gene uncertain. Trimming pared 4 bases from V and 4 bases from J, leaving 14 bases between. Germline CDR1 is DFQATT and CDR2 is SNEGSKA (reference sequence). The CDR3 spans 14 residues. The CDR3 spells CSATFILGNQPQHF. The DNA of the CDR3 is TGCAGTGCTACCTTCATCTTAGGGAATCAGCCCCAGCATTTT.

This chain uses TRBV6-1 with TRBJ2-7; the D gene is possibly TRBD1 (6 bases). The CDR3 sequence is 15 residues long. CDR1 and CDR2 from the germline V gene are MNHNS and SASEGT. The V end was cut by 5 bases, the J end by 3 bases, with 17 bases between. CDR3 loop: CASSTQQGTGYEQYF. In nucleotides, the CDR3 is TGTGCCAGCAGTACACAACAGGGTACGGGCTACGAGCAGTACTTC.

This clone was recorded many times. The gene calls are TRBV11-1 and TRBJ1-1; possible D gene TRBD1, 5 bases. The germline V and J ends were trimmed by 1 base and 1 base, with 22 bases remaining between them. CDR1 is SGHAT, CDR2 FQDESV, per germline (reference sequence). This CDR3 contains 19 residues. Here the CDR3 reads CASSLGLIPRRDRNTEAFF. The CDR3 DNA reads TGTGCCAGCAGCTTAGGTCTTATCCCTCGACGCGACAGGAACACTGAAGCTTTCTTT. Drawing the rest from reference TRBV11-1 and TRBJ1-1, the complete variable domain is EAEVAQSPRYKITEKSQAVAFWCDPISGHATLYWYRQILGQGPELLVQFQDESVVDDSQLPKDRFSAERLKGVDSTLKIQPAELGDSAMYLCASSLGLIPRRDRNTEAFFGQGTRLTVV.

Details on this clone: Relative to the germline gene, one junction end is altered; a read error may explain this. The genes are TRBV6-5 and TRBJ1-2; D gene ambiguous. Looked up from germline, CDR1 is MNHEY and CDR2 is SVGAGI. This CDR3 is 15 amino acids long. The CDR3 region is CASSPSTRSSYGYSF. The CDR3 DNA is TGTGCCAGCAGTCCCTCGACACGGAGCAGCTATGGCTACTCCTTC.

This clone was picked up many times. V is TRBV6-2 or TRBV6-3 and J is TRBJ2-7, with 10 positions matching TRBD1. This CDR3 is 14 amino acids long. Germline V lookup: CDR1 MNHEY, CDR2 SVGEGT. The ends lost 2 bases at V and 6 bases at J; junction bases unmatched: 4. The CDR3 DNA is TGTGCCAGCAGTTACCGGGGACAGGGGCTCGAGCAGTACTTC. Translating gives CASSYRGQGLEQYF.

This clone has only a few counts. This chain connects TRBV2 to TRBJ2-2; D gene uncertain. V lost 2 bases and J lost 3, with 10 bases in between. The germline CDR1 and CDR2 sequences are SNHLY and FYNNEI. This CDR3 contains 15 residues. The chain's CDR3 is CASSESGVYTGELFF. CDR3 in DNA: TGTGCCAGCAGTGAATCTGGGGTATACACCGGGGAGCTGTTTTTT.

In this sample, this clone turned up many times. The chain recombines TRBV19 with TRBJ1-5; 9 nucleotides match TRBD1. This CDR3 is 14 amino acids long. V lost 7 bases and J lost 1; bases outside the gene matches: 2. CDR1 and CDR2 (germline): LNHDA, SQIVND (reference sequence). In DNA, the CDR3 is TGTGCCAGTAAAGGGACAGGGAGCAATCAGCCCCAGCATTTT. Its protein product is CASKGTGSNQPQHF.

The table lists this clone with many counts. The genes are TRBV5-1 and TRBJ2-7; D ambiguous. CDR1 is SGHRS, CDR2 YFSETQ, per germline. Trimming pared 3 bases from V and 0 bases from J, leaving 10 bases between. CDR3 length: 14 residues. CDR3 in amino acids: CASSYEASSYEQYF. Here the CDR3 DNA reads TGCGCCAGCAGCTATGAGGCATCCTCCTACGAGCAGTACTTC.

The sample holds many counts of this clone. The chain recombines TRBV3-1 with TRBJ2-7, with D uncertain. Trimming removed 1 base from V and 2 bases from J, with 15 bases in between. Germline V CDR1 and CDR2: LGHDT, YNNKEL (reference sequence). The CDR3 covers 16 residues. The CDR3 loop is CASSQAPVVSTYEQYF. The CDR3 nucleotides read TGTGCCAGCAGCCAAGCTCCAGTCGTGTCCACCTACGAGCAGTACTTC.

This clone was picked up many times. The V gene is TRBV7-3, the J gene TRBJ2-2, with 8 bases lining up with TRBD1. With V trimmed by 2 bases and J by 7 bases, 6 bases remained unmatched. Germline CDR1 reads SGHTA; CDR2 reads FQGTGA. The CDR3 spans 15 residues. The CDR3 nucleotides read TGTGCCAGCAGCTTATCCCAGGGGGCTGACGGGGAGCTGTTTTTT. It translates to CASSLSQGADGELFF.

Many counts were recorded for this clone. V usage is TRBV6-2 or TRBV6-3 and J usage is TRBJ1-1; 7 bases fit TRBD1. CDR1 is MNHEY, CDR2 SVGEGT, per germline. This CDR3 is 13 amino acids long. Germline trimming cut 7 bases from V and 5 bases from J; bases unmatched to any gene: 7. The CDR3 loop reads CASKIQGLTEAFF. Here the CDR3 DNA reads TGTGCCAGCAAAATACAGGGGTTGACTGAAGCTTTCTTT.

The chain recombines TRBV28 with TRBJ1-5, with D possibly TRBD1 on 6 matching bases. Trimming removed 6 bases from V and 10 bases from J, with 22 bases in between. Germline-derived CDR1 and CDR2 are MDHEN and SYDVKM. The CDR3 runs to 15 residues. CDR3: CASSPPCRGHLPQHF. The CDR3 DNA follows: TGTGCCAGCAGCCCCCCCTGCAGGGGCCATCTTCCCCAGCATTTT.

This clone was picked up many times. This rearrangement joins TRBV6-1 to TRBJ2-7; 8 positions match TRBD2. The V gene end was trimmed by 5 bases and the J gene end by 2 bases; junction bases not matched to a gene: 14. The V gene's germline CDR1 is MNHNS and CDR2 SASEGT. The CDR3 totals 17 residues. CDR3 in amino acids: CASSSLRGAGDTYEQYF. CDR3 DNA: TGTGCCAGCAGTTCCCTCCGGGGAGCGGGAGATACCTACGAGCAGTACTTC.

The V call is TRBV20-1, the J call TRBJ1-1; D is uncertain. This CDR3 region has 14 residues. V dropped 3 bases and J dropped 6 bases, with 17 bases sitting between them. The germline V gene has CDR1 DFQATT and CDR2 SNEGSKA (reference sequence). The CDR3 reads CSASNMAGIPEAFF. CDR3 sequence (DNA): TGCAGTGCTAGCAATATGGCGGGAATCCCTGAAGCTTTCTTT.

Note on this clone: One end of the junction fails to match germline, which may point to a read error. V gene TRBV2 combines with J gene TRBJ2-2; D gene ambiguous. The CDR3 has 14 amino acids. Germline V gene lookup returns CDR1 SNHLY and CDR2 FYNNEI. CDR3 in amino acids: CASSEGTNTRELFF. The DNA for the CDR3 is TGTGCCAGCAGTGAAGGGACGAACACCAGGGAGCTGTTTTTT.

This clone was seen repeatedly, ten times or more. The chain couples TRBV6-4 to TRBJ2-6; D remains ambiguous. The CDR3 sequence is 14 residues long. Trimming cost V 4 bases and J 9 bases, with 13 bases left between them. Germline V gene sequence: CDR1 MRHNA, CDR2 SNTAGT. CDR3 in DNA: TGTGCCAGCAGTGTCGTGTCAGGCGACAACGTCCTGACTTTC. This sequence encodes CASSVVSGDNVLTF.